Below are 26 T cell receptor beta chains sequenced from a single sample in a study of blood T cells in healthy people across ages. It was with a sample-barcoded 5' primer and a J-beta primer mix that a second PCR of about 6 to 11 cycles was run. TCRdb reanalysed the 5' RACE reads using MiXCR and keeps one entry per CDR3 protein. The sample has about 1.4 million distinct CDR3 sequences, 45% to 70% seen once. The sequencing sample was made of blood. All receptors come from a man aged 18 to 29 in good health.

The chain recombines TRBV12-3 or TRBV12-4 with TRBJ2-7; the match to TRBD1 covers 7 bases. CDR3 size: 14 residues. Trimming at V came to 6 bases and at J to 9 bases, leaving 14 bases not matched to a gene. The DNA of the CDR3 is TGTGCCAGCAGCTACAATCTACGACAGGGCCTGCAGTACTTC. It yields the protein CASSYNLRQGLQYF.

This clonotype was observed a handful of times. This rearrangement joins TRBV29-1 to TRBJ2-3; 7 bases align to TRBD2. There are 16 residues in the CDR3. Germline V gene sequence: CDR1 SQVTM, CDR2 ANQGSEA. J was trimmed by 3 bases and V by 6 bases; bases with no gene match: 15. This CDR3 reads CSVATWGGSNTDTQYF. The CDR3 DNA reads TGCAGCGTGGCGACTTGGGGCGGGAGCAATACAGATACGCAGTATTTT.

This sequence joins TRBV6-2 or TRBV6-3 and TRBJ1-1; D not resolved. Trimming shortened V by 6 bases and J by 7 bases, and 24 bases separated the two germline ends. Per germline, CDR1 MNHEY and CDR2 SVGEGT. CDR3 length equals 16 residues. CDR3 residues: CASSPLSGSRGGEAFF. The DNA for the CDR3 is TGTGCCAGCAGCCCCCTCTCGGGCTCCCGGGGAGGTGAAGCTTTCTTT.

V gene TRBV13 combines with J gene TRBJ2-1, with 9 nucleotides matching TRBD2. In germline, CDR1 is PRHDT, CDR2 FYEKMQ (reference sequence). The J segment lost 4 bases and the V segment lost 8 bases, leaving 6 bases of the junction unmatched. The CDR3 spans 14 residues. The CDR3 spells CASPRGRAYNEQFF. CDR3 coding DNA: TGTGCCAGCCCACGCGGGAGGGCGTACAATGAGCAGTTCTTC. The complete variable domain, with remaining parts taken from reference TRBV13 and TRBJ2-1, reads AAGVIQSPRHLIKEKRETATLKCYPIPRHDTVYWYQQGPGQDPQFLISFYEKMQSDKGSIPDRFSAQQFSDYHSELNMSSLELGDSALYFCASPRGRAYNEQFFGPGTRLTVL.

J is TRBJ2-7 and V is TRBV4-3; D may be TRBD1 (5 bases). V was trimmed by 0 bases and J by 5 bases, leaving 11 bases between them. This CDR3 region has 14 residues. Germline CDR1 is LGHNA and CDR2 is YSLEER. The CDR3 bases are TGCGCCAGCAGCCAAGAGGGCAGGGTGGACGAGCAGTACTTC. Translating gives CASSQEGRVDEQYF.

CDR3 amino acids: CASSLSARVDIQYF. For the CDR3, the DNA is TGTGCCAGCAGTTTATCTGCCAGGGTTGACATTCAGTACTTC. The chain is built from TRBV28 and TRBJ2-4, with D possibly TRBD1 on 5 matching bases. V lost 1 base to trimming and J lost 8 bases, with 12 bases between them. The CDR3 consists of 14 residues. From germline, CDR1 is MDHEN and CDR2 SYDVKM.

This chain uses TRBV20-1 with TRBJ2-3; 9 bases agree with TRBD1. Germline CDR1 reads DFQATT; CDR2 reads SNEGSKA (reference sequence). V lost 4 bases, J lost 4 bases, and 3 bases stayed unmatched. The CDR3 has 13 amino acids. CDR3 DNA sequence: TGCAGTGCTACACAGGGGGCACCAGATACGCAGTATTTT. Amino acids: CSATQGAPDTQYF.

This rearrangement joins TRBV10-3 to TRBJ2-1; D ambiguous. Trimming left V 3 bases short and J 5 bases short, with 11 bases between. Germline V gives CDR1 ENHRY, CDR2 SYGVKD. The CDR3 spans 14 residues. CDR3 DNA sequence: TGTGCCATCAGTGACAGGTCGAGGAACAATGAGCAGTTCTTC. It specifies CAISDRSRNNEQFF.

The V call is TRBV25-1, the J call TRBJ2-1; 7 nucleotides line up with TRBD2. CDR1 and CDR2 from the germline V gene are MGHDK and SYGVNS. The trim removed 5 bases at V and 9 bases at J, leaving 10 bases unmatched. This CDR3 contains 14 residues. CDR3: CASSTTGGGIEQFF. The CDR3 bases are TGTGCCAGCAGTACAACGGGAGGAGGGATTGAGCAGTTCTTC.

The chain couples TRBV12-3 or TRBV12-4 to TRBJ2-4, with TRBD2 matching over 9 bases. The better agreement between TRBJ2-7 and the DNA end casts doubt on the J call. The CDR3 loop spans 16 amino acids. CDR3 sequence reads: CASGLLAGRGGYEQYF. For the CDR3, the DNA is TGTGCCAGCGGACTGCTAGCGGGGCGGGGGGGTTACGAGCAGTACTTC.

This clonotype was detected only a few times. The J gene is TRBJ2-4, the V gene TRBV12-3 or TRBV12-4, with TRBD2 as a possible D gene (6 bases). The DNA end is more similar to TRBJ2-7, so the J call may be wrong. CDR3 size: 13 residues. CDR3 in DNA: TGTGCCAGCGGAGGGGTGAGAGGGTGCGAGCAGTACTTC. It codes for CASGGVRGCEQYF.

The J gene is TRBJ2-5, the V gene TRBV5-6; no firm D call. The CDR3 sequence is 14 residues long. Trimming shortened V by 4 bases and J by 11 bases, and 21 bases separated the two germline ends. Germline V gene data show CDR1 as SGHDT and CDR2 as YYEEEE. The CDR3 sequence is CASSNLGIRDEQYF. The DNA for the CDR3 is TGTGCCAGCAGCAATCTAGGGATCCGAGATGAGCAGTACTTC.

This chain uses TRBV18 with TRBJ2-1; D remains unclear. CDR1 is KGHSH and CDR2 is LQKENI in the germline V gene. This CDR3 has 13 amino acids. The V and J ends lost 2 bases and 4 bases respectively, with 6 bases between them. CDR3 sequence: CASSPEGYNEQFF. The CDR3 bases are TGTGCCAGCTCACCAGAAGGGTACAATGAGCAGTTCTTC.

This chain uses TRBV7-2 with TRBJ1-2, with D possibly TRBD1 on 6 matching bases. The CDR3 consists of 16 residues. Germline CDR1 reads SGHTA; CDR2 reads FQGNSA. Trimming shortened V by 5 bases and J by 5 bases, and 21 bases separated the two germline ends. The CDR3 loop is CASSALGGPAKYGYTF. As DNA, the CDR3 is TGTGCCAGCAGCGCCCTGGGGGGGCCAGCAAAATATGGCTACACCTTC.

The rearrangement uses TRBV11-2 and TRBJ2-4; 11 bases match TRBD2. Trimming at V came to 3 bases and at J to 2 bases, leaving 9 bases not matched to a gene. There are 18 residues in the CDR3. CDR1 is SGHAT, CDR2 FQNNGV, per germline. The chain's CDR3 is CASSLLSGGAKTKNIQYF. The DNA for the CDR3 is TGTGCCAGCAGCTTGCTTAGCGGGGGGGCAAAGACCAAAAACATTCAGTACTTC.

The chain's CDR3 is CASSLETSGIAGELFF. As DNA, the CDR3 is TGCGCCAGCAGCTTGGAGACTAGCGGGATTGCCGGGGAGCTGTTTTTT. The rearrangement uses TRBV5-1 and TRBJ2-2; 11 positions match TRBD2. CDR3 length: 16 residues. J lost 6 bases, V lost 0 bases, and 4 bases had no gene match. Per germline, CDR1 SGHRS and CDR2 YFSETQ.

The J gene is TRBJ1-1, the V gene TRBV4-1; 8 bases align to TRBD1. V was clipped by 5 bases and J by 4 bases; unmatched bases: 15. The germline gives CDR1 MGHRA, CDR2 YSYEKL. The CDR3 has 17 residues. CDR3 protein: CASSTTLRTGRGTEAFF. DNA of the CDR3: TGCGCCAGCAGCACGACACTTCGGACAGGGCGAGGCACTGAAGCTTTCTTT.

V gene TRBV29-1 combines with J gene TRBJ1-2; D might be TRBD1 (6 bases). Germline V lookup: CDR1 SQVTM, CDR2 ANQGSEA. The CDR3 contains 12 residues. V lost 6 bases and J 1 base, leaving 9 bases between the germline ends. Written as DNA, the CDR3 is TGCAGCGTGAACAGGGTTAACTATGGCTACACCTTC. Translating gives CSVNRVNYGYTF.

The chain employs TRBV27 and TRBJ2-1, with TRBD2 matching 8 bases. The length of the CDR3 is 18 residues. Germline CDR1 MNHEY, CDR2 SMNVEV (reference sequence). With 1 base clipped from V and 3 bases from J, the junction kept 11 bases outside the gene matches. CDR3 DNA sequence: TGTGCCAGCAGTTTATTGGAAAGCGGGGGCCCAGTCTACAATGAGCAGTTCTTC. It is translated as CASSLLESGGPVYNEQFF.

The chain couples TRBV7-9 to TRBJ2-7; D possibly matches TRBD1 or TRBD2 (6 bases each). With 6 bases removed from V and 2 bases from J, the gap between germline ends came to 17 bases. CDR3 length: 15 residues. Germline V gene sequence: CDR1 SEHNR, CDR2 FQNEAQ (reference sequence). The CDR3 nucleotides read TGTGCCAGCAGTGGAGGGGGTACTAAGGCCTACGAGCAGTACTTC. This translates into CASSGGGTKAYEQYF.

This clonotype was picked up many times. The V call is TRBV20-1, the J call TRBJ2-7, with TRBD1 identical over 7 bases. The CDR3 totals 14 residues. Trimming removed 6 bases from V and 3 bases from J; junction bases left unmatched: 11. Germline CDR1 is DFQATT and CDR2 is SNEGSKA (reference sequence). The CDR3 DNA reads TGCAGTGCCCTCTCCTTAACAGGGGACTACGAGCAGTACTTC. It yields the protein CSALSLTGDYEQYF.

The V call is TRBV29-1, the J call TRBJ2-2; no clear D. Deletions cut 4 bases from V and 0 bases from J, with 9 bases between. The V gene's germline CDR1 is SQVTM and CDR2 ANQGSEA. There are 14 residues in the CDR3. CDR3 DNA: TGCAGCGTTGGTCGGAAAACGAACACCGGGGAGCTGTTTTTT. This translates into CSVGRKTNTGELFF.

The J gene is TRBJ1-2, the V gene TRBV20-1, with no clear D. The J call could be wrong; TRBJ2-7 is a better fit for the DNA end. The germline V gene encodes CDR1 DFQATT and CDR2 SNEGSKA (reference sequence). CDR3 length: 15 amino acids. CDR3 region: CSARDRGTIGYEQYF. The CDR3, as DNA: TGCAGTGCTAGAGATCGTGGAACTATTGGGTACGAGCAGTACTTC.

V is TRBV6-5 and J is TRBJ1-4, with D perhaps matching TRBD1 (5 bases). The germline CDR1 and CDR2 sequences are MNHEY and SVGAGI. The CDR3 is 13 amino acids. Trimming stripped 2 bases from V and 8 bases from J, with 9 bases between. CDR3 sequence: CASSYGTAEKLFF. CDR3 in DNA: TGTGCCAGCAGTTACGGGACGGCGGAAAAACTGTTTTTT.

CDR3 sequence: CASSQGWSQRANSPLHF. In DNA, the CDR3 is TGTGCCAGCAGCCAAGGATGGAGCCAACGTGCCAATTCACCCCTCCACTTT. The V and J genes are TRBV14 and TRBJ1-6; D remains unclear. CDR3 length: 17 residues. The germline V and J ends were trimmed by 1 base and 7 bases, with 17 bases remaining between them. CDR1 SGHDN and CDR2 FVKESK come from the germline V gene.

This clonotype was seen a few times. The rearrangement uses TRBV20-1 and TRBJ1-1, with D possibly being TRBD1 (5 bases). V lost 5 bases to trimming and J lost 0 bases, with 16 bases between them. The CDR3 consists of 15 residues. Germline V lookup: CDR1 DFQATT, CDR2 SNEGSKA (reference sequence). The CDR3 is CSAFHLGTMNTEAFF. The CDR3 nucleotides read TGCAGTGCTTTTCATCTCGGGACCATGAACACTGAAGCTTTCTTT.